Listed here are 26 T cell receptor beta chains from one sample, sequenced in a study of OX40 agonist ivuxolimab in advanced cancers. Repertoires were generated with immunoSEQ multiplex PCR, while TCRdb's copy carries only in-frame clones and drops some. The sample has roughly 92,000 clones, approximately 80% seen once. Sequenced here: CD4+ or CD8+ T cells sorted from blood, sampled in a trial of the OX40 agonist ivuxolimab. The receptors here all came from an adult with an advanced solid tumor such as melanoma, head and neck, liver or kidney cancer.

V and J are TRBV7-9 and TRBJ2-3, with TRBD2 matching 7 bases. V gave up 0 bases and J gave up 4 bases; unmatched junction bases: 1. Germline lookup yields CDR1 SEHNR and CDR2 FQNEAQ (reference sequence). The CDR3 runs 14 residues. The CDR3 reads CASSLAGGADTQYF. The CDR3 region has the DNA TGTGCCAGCAGCTTAGCGGGAGGGGCAGATACGCAGTATTTT.

This clone showed up just a few times. This chain uses TRBV27 with TRBJ2-3, with TRBD1 as a possible D gene (5 bases). CDR1 is MNHEY, CDR2 SMNVEV, per germline (reference sequence). Trimming left V 5 bases short and J 2 bases short, with 11 bases between. This CDR3 is 14 amino acids long. The DNA for the CDR3 is TGTGCCAGCAGTGCCGTGGGGCTCACAGATACGCAGTATTTT. This translates into CASSAVGLTDTQYF.

This clone was seen more than once but under ten times. The rearrangement links TRBV9 to TRBJ1-1; possible D gene TRBD1, 5 bases. CDR1 is SGDLS and CDR2 is YYNGEE in the germline V gene. CDR3 size: 15 residues. The ends were cut back, 2 bases at V and 5 bases at J, with 16 bases in the middle. Written as DNA, the CDR3 is TGTGCCAGCAGCGTGCATGCGGGGAAGGGGACTGAAGCTTTCTTT. Residues: CASSVHAGKGTEAFF. The whole variable domain, filled in from reference TRBV9 and TRBJ1-1, reads DSGVTQTPKHLITATGQRVTLRCSPRSGDLSVYWYQQSLDQGLQFLIQYYNGEERAKGNILERFSAQQFPDLHSELNLSSLELGDSALYFCASSVHAGKGTEAFFGQGTRLTVV.

Comment on this clone: Other DNA sequences in the sample encode the same CDR3. V is TRBV27 and J is TRBJ2-3; D is undetermined. The CDR3 consists of 12 residues. CDR1 is MNHEY, CDR2 SMNVEV, per germline (reference sequence). Trimming stripped 3 bases from V and 0 bases from J, with 1 base between. The CDR3 reads CASSFSTDTQYF. CDR3 in DNA: TGTGCCAGCAGTTTCAGCACAGATACGCAGTATTTT.

The V and J genes are TRBV18 and TRBJ1-1; 7 nucleotides match TRBD1. Losses at the gene ends were 4 bases for V and 0 bases for J; bases not matched to a gene: 5. The germline V gene has CDR1 KGHSH and CDR2 LQKENI. The CDR3 has 15 residues. The CDR3 nucleotides are TGTGCCAGCTCACAATCCGGGACAGTGAACACTGAAGCTTTCTTT. Encoded protein: CASSQSGTVNTEAFF. The whole variable domain, filled in from reference TRBV18 and TRBJ1-1, reads NAGVMQNPRHLVRRRGQEARLRCSPMKGHSHVYWYRQLPEEGLKFMVYLQKENIIDESGMPKERFSAEFPKEGPSILRIQQVVRGDSAAYFCASSQSGTVNTEAFFGQGTRLTVV.

This sequence joins TRBV19 and TRBJ2-4, with D maybe TRBD1 (6 bases). The CDR3 is 16 residues long. Germline V lookup: CDR1 LNHDA, CDR2 SQIVND (reference sequence). V was trimmed by 4 bases and J by 8 bases, leaving 21 bases between them. CDR3 sequence (DNA): TGTGCCAGTAGTACTCTCTCGACAGGATCGAGGGACATTCAGTACTTC. This sequence encodes CASSTLSTGSRDIQYF.

J is TRBJ1-2 and V is TRBV6-5, with TRBD1 as a possible D gene (5 bases). The CDR3 contains 13 residues. Trimming cost V 7 bases and J 4 bases, with 13 bases left between them. The V gene's germline CDR1 is MNHEY and CDR2 SVGAGI. CDR3 nucleotide sequence: TGTGCCAGCACCCAACGGGGGTTCTATGGCTACACCTTC. Translating gives CASTQRGFYGYTF.

The chain joins TRBV15 to TRBJ2-1; 10 positions match TRBD2. J gave up 7 bases and V 8 bases, and 8 bases lay outside the gene matches. Per germline, CDR1 LNHNV and CDR2 YYDKDF (reference sequence). CDR3 size: 14 residues. The CDR3 nucleotides read TGTGCCACCCAGACTAGCGGGCCCCGAAATGAGCAGTTCTTC. It yields the protein CATQTSGPRNEQFF.

The chain employs TRBV29-1 and TRBJ2-1, with 11 bases identical to TRBD2. CDR3 length: 13 amino acids. CDR1 is SQVTM, CDR2 ANQGSEA, per germline. V lost 4 bases, J lost 6 bases, and 2 bases stayed unmatched. For the CDR3, the DNA is TGCAGCGTTGCCGGGACTAGCGGCAATGAGCAGTTCTTC. Its translation: CSVAGTSGNEQFF.

V is TRBV11-2 and J is TRBJ1-5, with 9 bases fitting TRBD1. V lost 5 bases, J lost 5 bases, and 1 base stayed unmatched. Germline CDR1 SGHAT, CDR2 FQNNGV. The CDR3 runs to 13 residues. As DNA, the CDR3 is TGTGCCAGCAGCGGACAGGGGTATCAGCCCCAGCATTTT. The encoded protein is CASSGQGYQPQHF.

The rearrangement links TRBV11-2 to TRBJ2-2; no clear D gene. The CDR3 consists of 13 residues. Germline V CDR1 and CDR2: SGHAT, FQNNGV. V was trimmed by 4 bases and J by 4 bases, leaving 7 bases between them. CDR3 loop: CASSSMVTGELFF. The DNA for the CDR3 is TGTGCCAGCAGCTCTATGGTCACCGGGGAGCTGTTTTTT.

This clone was found once. The same CDR3 can be traced to other DNA sequences in this sample. V usage is TRBV5-1 and J usage is TRBJ2-5, with D hard to call. CDR1 and CDR2 (germline): SGHRS, YFSETQ. This CDR3 spans 13 amino acids. The V gene lost 4 bases and the J gene lost 2 bases, with 9 bases spanning the gap. As DNA, the CDR3 is TGCGCCAGCAGCCTCCGGGTTCAAGAGACCCAGTACTTC. Protein product: CASSLRVQETQYF.

The chain links TRBV28 to TRBJ1-2; 9 nucleotides line up with TRBD1. Per germline, CDR1 MDHEN and CDR2 SYDVKM. The CDR3 has 16 residues. V lost 1 base to trimming and J lost 8 bases; unmatched junction nucleotides: 11. This CDR3 is CASSLYQPGQGSGYTF. The CDR3 DNA sequence: TGTGCCAGCAGTTTATACCAGCCGGGACAGGGCTCCGGCTACACCTTC.

The chain carries TRBV19 and TRBJ1-3, with D perhaps matching TRBD1 (5 bases). The V and J ends lost 4 bases and 1 base respectively, with 14 bases between them. Germline CDR1 LNHDA, CDR2 SQIVND (reference sequence). The CDR3 has 16 amino acids. CDR3 residues: CASSNPDTYSGNTIYF. The CDR3 DNA sequence: TGTGCCAGTAGTAACCCGGACACCTATTCTGGAAACACCATATATTTT.

The chain is built from TRBV29-1 and TRBJ2-7; no clear D. This CDR3 contains 12 residues. CDR1 and CDR2 (germline): SQVTM, ANQGSEA. V lost 4 bases, J lost 0 bases, and 7 bases lay in between. Here the CDR3 reads CSVGLPSYEQYF. DNA of the CDR3: TGCAGCGTTGGACTCCCCTCCTACGAGCAGTACTTC.

V usage is TRBV6-5 and J usage is TRBJ2-7; 8 bases fit TRBD1. The trim removed 6 bases at V and 3 bases at J, leaving 7 bases unmatched. Germline V CDR1 and CDR2: MNHEY, SVGAGI. The CDR3 sequence is 14 residues long. CDR3 in DNA: TGTGCCAGCAGCATTTTCGGACAGGGCTACGAGCAGTACTTC. Translation: CASSIFGQGYEQYF.

The genes are TRBV7-9 and TRBJ2-1; tentatively, D is TRBD2 (5 bases). CDR3 length: 17 amino acids. V was shortened by 1 base and J by 0 bases, with 13 bases between the two germline ends. Germline V lookup: CDR1 SEHNR, CDR2 FQNEAQ (reference sequence). The DNA for the CDR3 is TGTGCCAGCAGCTTAGTTTTGGGGAGAGGCTCCTACAATGAGCAGTTCTTC. It is translated as CASSLVLGRGSYNEQFF.

The chain has TRBV6-4 and TRBJ2-3; TRBD2 aligns across 7 bases. Per germline, CDR1 MRHNA and CDR2 SNTAGT. The CDR3 extends over 13 amino acids. The J segment lost 1 base and the V segment lost 6 bases, leaving 1 base of the junction unmatched. CDR3 nucleotides: TGTGCCAGCAGCCGGGGGGGCACAGATACGCAGTATTTT. It specifies CASSRGGTDTQYF.

The table lists this clone with a few counts. The rearrangement links TRBV2 to TRBJ1-5, with TRBD1 matching over 7 bases. CDR1 and CDR2 from the germline V gene are SNHLY and FYNNEI. The ends lost 3 bases at V and 7 bases at J; junction bases unmatched: 9. The CDR3 has 15 amino acids. The CDR3 protein is CASSDPRTGWQPQHF. In DNA, the CDR3 is TGTGCCAGCAGTGATCCCCGGACAGGTTGGCAGCCCCAGCATTTT.

The V and J genes are TRBV9 and TRBJ2-3; 10 nucleotides match TRBD2. V dropped 4 bases and J dropped 2; count of bases not matched to a gene: 4. The CDR3 contains 15 residues. Germline V lookup: CDR1 SGDLS, CDR2 YYNGEE. The CDR3 is CASSYSGGSTDTQYF. CDR3 in DNA: TGTGCCAGCAGCTATAGCGGGGGGTCCACAGATACGCAGTATTTT.

The genes are TRBV7-2 and TRBJ1-1, with 7 bases aligning to TRBD1. Looked up from germline, CDR1 is SGHTA and CDR2 is FQGNSA. This CDR3 has 16 residues. J was trimmed by 2 bases and V by 5 bases; bases with no gene match: 11. For the CDR3, the DNA is TGTGCCAGCAGCGCCCGGACAGGAAAGCGTAACACTGAAGCTTTCTTT. Its translation is CASSARTGKRNTEAFF.

In its sample, this clone was seen once. V and J are TRBV7-2 and TRBJ2-3; maybe TRBD1 (5 bases). CDR1 and CDR2 from the germline V gene are SGHTA and FQGNSA. V lost 5 bases and J lost 11, with 17 bases in between. The CDR3 length is 13 residues. CDR3 coding DNA: TGTGCCAGCAGCCCCGGACATGGGATCGGGCAGTATTTT. Translating it yields CASSPGHGIGQYF. Full variable domain (outside the CDR3, taken from reference TRBV7-2 and TRBJ2-3): GAGVSQSPSNKVTEKGKDVELRCDPISGHTALYWYRQSLGQGLEFLIYFQGNSAPDKSGLPSDRFSAERTGGSVSTLTIQRTQQEDSAVYLCASSPGHGIGQYFGPGTRLTVL.

The chain has TRBV7-6 and TRBJ2-1; 14 nucleotides match TRBD2. Germline V gene data show CDR1 as SGHVS and CDR2 as FNYEAQ. V was pared by 3 bases and J by 14 bases, with 15 bases of the junction left unmatched. The CDR3 has 17 amino acids. The CDR3 loop is CASSLGPPGLAGAWEFF. The CDR3 DNA reads TGTGCCAGCAGCTTGGGACCGCCGGGACTAGCGGGAGCGTGGGAGTTCTTC. Together with reference TRBV7-6 and TRBJ2-1, the CDR3 gives the full variable domain: GAGVSQSPRYKVTKRGQDVALRCDPISGHVSLYWYRQALGQGPEFLTYFNYEAQQDKSGLPNDRFSAERPEGSISTLTIQRTEQRDSAMYRCASSLGPPGLAGAWEFFGPGTRLTVL.

The chain employs TRBV6-7 and TRBJ2-7; D may be TRBD2 (5 bases). TRBV6-7 qualifies as an ORF whose function is uncertain. The ends were cut back, 0 bases at V and 4 bases at J, with 7 bases in the middle. The CDR3 is made up of 13 amino acids. The DNA for the CDR3 is TGTGCCAGCAGTTACTCTCGGGGTTACGAGCAGTACTTC. This sequence encodes CASSYSRGYEQYF.

J is TRBJ2-1 and V is TRBV19; no clear D gene. Germline V gives CDR1 LNHDA, CDR2 SQIVND (reference sequence). CDR3 size: 15 residues. Trimming removed 3 bases at V and 5 bases at J, with 14 bases between. Here the CDR3 reads CASSIQLNGHNEQFF. The CDR3 region has the DNA TGTGCCAGTAGTATTCAGCTAAACGGGCACAATGAGCAGTTCTTC.

The chain couples TRBV9 to TRBJ2-7; 7 bases match TRBD2. CDR3 length: 14 residues. The trim removed 3 bases at V and 2 bases at J, leaving 5 bases unmatched. Per the germline V gene, CDR1 is SGDLS and CDR2 is YYNGEE. CDR3 residues: CASSEAGTTYEQYF. The CDR3 DNA reads TGTGCCAGCAGCGAAGCCGGGACTACCTACGAGCAGTACTTC.